The rows below give T cell receptor beta chains drawn from one sample of a study of cytomegalovirus exposure and HLA in healthy donors. Profiling relied on immunoSEQ multiplex PCR, and the TCRdb table lists in-frame clones only, not all of them. This sample has some 260,000 clones, with about 90% found just once. The sample consisted of PBMCs. These TCRs come from a woman younger than 45 in good health and CMV-seronegative. The CDR3 runs from the conserved cysteine through the conserved F or W. D genes are given only for firm matches. Size tells how often a clone was seen (once, few, many) or the class of an expanded clone, and some rows leave it out.

J: TRBJ2-7
V: TRBV5-1
D: TRBD1
size: .
DNA: TGCGCCAGTAGTGGGACAGTTGAATCCTACGAGCAGTACTTC
CDR3: CASSGTVESYEQYF

J: TRBJ2-7
V: TRBV5-4
D: .
size: .
DNA: TGTGCCAGCAGCTCCGGGCCGAACTCCTACGAGCAGTACTTC
CDR3: CASSSGPNSYEQYF

J: TRBJ2-2
V: TRBV15
D: .
size: .
DNA: TGTGCCACCAGCAGACGGGACACCACAGGGGAGCTGTTTTTT
CDR3: CATSRRDTTGELFF

J: TRBJ2-7
V: TRBV6-4
D: TRBD2
size: .
DNA: TGTGCCAGCAGTCGCGGGAGGGCCTACGAGCAGTACTTC
CDR3: CASSRGRAYEQYF

J: TRBJ1-3
V: TRBV6-5
D: .
size: few
DNA: TGTGCCAGCAGTCCAGACAGGAGCTCTGGAAACACCATATATTTT
CDR3: CASSPDRSSGNTIYF

J: TRBJ2-1
V: TRBV9
D: .
size: .
DNA: TGTGCCAGCAGCGTAGAGGCAGGCCGGGGAAGTGAGCAGTTCTTC
CDR3: CASSVEAGRGSEQFF

J: TRBJ2-1
V: TRBV27
D: .
size: .
DNA: TGTGCCAGCAGAATACAGGGCTCCTACAATGAGCAGTTCTTC
CDR3: CASRIQGSYNEQFF

J: TRBJ2-7
V: TRBV19
D: .
size: .
DNA: TGTGCCAGTAAACAGGGTGACTACGAGCAGTACTTC
CDR3: CASKQGDYEQYF

J: TRBJ2-5
V: TRBV7-9
D: .
size: .
DNA: TGTGCCAGCAGGGACAATTCGAAAGAGACCCAGTACTTC
CDR3: CASRDNSKETQYF

J: TRBJ2-7
V: TRBV4-3
D: TRBD2
size: .
DNA: TGCGCCAGCAGCCAGGGGACTAGCGGATACTACGAGCAGTACTTC
CDR3: CASSQGTSGYYEQYF

J: TRBJ2-7
V: TRBV9
D: TRBD1
size: .
DNA: TGTGCCAGCGGTACCGACAGGGTGAACTACGAGCAGTACTTC
CDR3: CASGTDRVNYEQYF

J: TRBJ2-7
V: TRBV10-3
D: TRBD2
size: .
DNA: TGTGCCATCAGCGAACCACTAGCGGGAGACCCCTACGAGCAGTACTTC
CDR3: CAISEPLAGDPYEQYF

J: TRBJ2-7
V: TRBV11-3
D: .
size: .
DNA: TGTGCCAGCAGCTTGGACCCACAGGGAAACGAGCAGTACTTC
CDR3: CASSLDPQGNEQYF

J: TRBJ1-2
V: TRBV19
D: TRBD1
size: .
DNA: TGTGCCAGCGACAGGGGTGGCTATGGCTACACCTTC
CDR3: CASDRGGYGYTF

J: TRBJ1-2
V: TRBV5-4
D: .
size: .
DNA: TGTGCCAGCAGCTTGCCCAGGGTGAATTATAACTATGGCTACACCTTC
CDR3: CASSLPRVNYNYGYTF

J: TRBJ2-2
V: TRBV27
D: .
size: .
DNA: TGTGCCAGCAGCCGGGACTCCACCGGGGAGCTGTTTTTT
CDR3: CASSRDSTGELFF

J: TRBJ2-7
V: TRBV4-1
D: .
size: .
DNA: TGCGCCAGCAGCCAGGGACATAGTTCCTACGAGCAGTACTTC
CDR3: CASSQGHSSYEQYF

J: TRBJ1-1
V: TRBV7-3
D: .
size: .
DNA: TGTGCCAGCAGCTTACTCGCAGGGCAAGCCTTGAACACTGAAGCTTTCTTT
CDR3: CASSLLAGQALNTEAFF

J: TRBJ1-4
V: TRBV28
D: TRBD1
size: .
DNA: TGTGCCAGCAGTTCAGGGACAGGGCGGGTTAATGAAAAACTGTTTTTT
CDR3: CASSSGTGRVNEKLFF

J: TRBJ2-7
V: TRBV6-4
D: TRBD2
size: .
DNA: TGTGCCAGCAGTGAACTAGCGGGAGGGAACGAGCAGTACTTC
CDR3: CASSELAGGNEQYF

J: TRBJ2-5
V: TRBV5-1
D: TRBD2
size: .
DNA: TGCGCCAGCAGCTTGACTAGCGGGATGGAGACCCAGTACTTC
CDR3: CASSLTSGMETQYF

J: TRBJ2-5
V: TRBV7-9
D: .
size: .
DNA: TGTGCCAGCAGCTCGCTCCAAGAGACCCAGTACTTC
CDR3: CASSSLQETQYF

J: TRBJ1-1
V: TRBV25-1
D: TRBD1
size: .
DNA: TGTGCCAGCAGTCCACAGGGGCGCGGGACTGAAGCTTTCTTT
CDR3: CASSPQGRGTEAFF

J: TRBJ2-2
V: TRBV5-1
D: .
size: .
DNA: TGCGCCAGCAGGGAGGCCGGCGACCTTCGCACCGGGGAGCTGTTTTTT
CDR3: CASREAGDLRTGELFF

J: TRBJ2-1
V: TRBV11-3
D: .
size: .
DNA: TGTGCCAGCAGCTTAGACACTAGAGATTACAATGAGCAGTTCTTC
CDR3: CASSLDTRDYNEQFF

J: TRBJ2-7
V: TRBV10-3
D: .
size: once
DNA: TGTGCCATCAGTGAGTCCCATGGACAGACCTACGAGCAGTACTTC
CDR3: CAISESHGQTYEQYF

J: TRBJ1-4
V: TRBV18
D: .
size: .
DNA: TGTGCCAGCTCACCCGGCGGAGCAACTAATGAAAAACTGTTTTTT
CDR3: CASSPGGATNEKLFF

J: TRBJ2-3
V: TRBV2
D: .
size: .
DNA: TGTGCCATTGCCGTAAACCAGAAGGAGATCACAGATACGCAGTATTTT
CDR3: CAIAVNQKEITDTQYF

J: TRBJ2-1
V: TRBV2
D: TRBD2
size: once
DNA: TGTGCCAGCGGAGGAACTAGCGGGAGTTCCCATCCCTACAATGAGCAGTTCTTC
CDR3: CASGGTSGSSHPYNEQFF

J: TRBJ2-3
V: TRBV7-8
D: TRBD2
size: .
DNA: TGTGCCAGCAGCTTAGTCTCTAGCGGGGGGGATCAGACAGATACGCAGTATTTT
CDR3: CASSLVSSGGDQTDTQYF

J: TRBJ2-7
V: TRBV28
D: TRBD2
size: .
DNA: TGTGCCAGCAGTTCACTACTAGCGGGCGCGTTCTACGAGCAGTACTTC
CDR3: CASSSLLAGAFYEQYF

J: TRBJ1-3
V: TRBV30
D: .
size: .
DNA: TGTGCCTGGAGGACCGGGGTCAACTCTGGAAACACCATATATTTT
CDR3: CAWRTGVNSGNTIYF

J: TRBJ2-5
V: TRBV28
D: .
size: .
DNA: TGTGCCAGCAGTTTATATCGGGAAGGAGAGACCCAGTACTTC
CDR3: CASSLYREGETQYF

J: TRBJ2-3
V: TRBV7-6
D: TRBD1
size: .
DNA: TGTGCCAGCAGCTACCCGACGGGACAGGGCACAGATACGCAGTATTTT
CDR3: CASSYPTGQGTDTQYF

J: TRBJ2-5
V: TRBV4-2
D: TRBD2
size: once
DNA: TGTGCCAGCAGCCGCCAGGCCTCCCTAGCGGGAGGTCTGAAGGGCCAGGAGACCCAGTACTTC
CDR3: CASSRQASLAGGLKGQETQYF

J: TRBJ2-1
V: TRBV27
D: .
size: once
DNA: TGTGCCAGCAGTTTAGCTGCTAGCCATGAGCAGTTCTTC
CDR3: CASSLAASHEQFF

J: TRBJ2-7
V: TRBV7-2
D: TRBD2
size: once
DNA: TGTGCCAGCAGCTTACCCGGACTAGCGGGGCTCTACGAGCAGTACTTC
CDR3: CASSLPGLAGLYEQYF

J: TRBJ1-3
V: TRBV19
D: TRBD1
size: .
DNA: TGTGCCAGTAGTATAGACGCGACCGGGACAGCCTCTGGAAACACCATATATTTT
CDR3: CASSIDATGTASGNTIYF

J: TRBJ2-5
V: TRBV28
D: .
size: .
DNA: TGTGCCAGCAGTGATGGACGGCCCCAAGTCGAGACCCAGTACTTC
CDR3: CASSDGRPQVETQYF

J: TRBJ2-7
V: TRBV29-1
D: .
size: .
DNA: TGCAGCGTTCCGGGACGGTATTCCTACGAGCAGTACTTC
CDR3: CSVPGRYSYEQYF

J: TRBJ2-3
V: TRBV28
D: TRBD1
size: .
DNA: TGTGCCAGCAGTTCTGGGGGACAGGGGCCAGATACGCAGTATTTT
CDR3: CASSSGGQGPDTQYF

J: TRBJ2-5
V: TRBV20-1
D: .
size: .
DNA: TGCTCCCTGGGGCCCCAGTACTTC
CDR3: CSLGPQYF

J: TRBJ2-7
V: TRBV7-2
D: .
size: .
DNA: TGTGCCAGCAGCGGGAGACCCTCCTACGAGCAGTACTTC
CDR3: CASSGRPSYEQYF

J: TRBJ1-5
V: TRBV27
D: .
size: .
DNA: TGTGCCAGCAGTTTAGCAGTGGGTCAGCCCCAGCATTTT
CDR3: CASSLAVGQPQHF

J: TRBJ2-1
V: TRBV27
D: TRBD2
size: .
DNA: TGTGCCAGCAGTTTAAGTAGCGGGATTAGGAATGAGCAGTTCTTC
CDR3: CASSLSSGIRNEQFF

J: TRBJ1-2
V: TRBV7-9
D: .
size: few
DNA: TGTGCCAGCAGCTTAGATCAGGGCCCATATGGCTACACCTTC
CDR3: CASSLDQGPYGYTF

J: TRBJ2-1
V: TRBV27
D: TRBD1
size: .
DNA: TGTGCCAGCAGTCCAGGATGGACAGGGGAGCAGTTCTTC
CDR3: CASSPGWTGEQFF

J: TRBJ2-7
V: TRBV7-3
D: .
size: .
DNA: TGTGCCAGCAGCTTCCGGGGCTCCCGCGACGAGCAGTACTTC
CDR3: CASSFRGSRDEQYF